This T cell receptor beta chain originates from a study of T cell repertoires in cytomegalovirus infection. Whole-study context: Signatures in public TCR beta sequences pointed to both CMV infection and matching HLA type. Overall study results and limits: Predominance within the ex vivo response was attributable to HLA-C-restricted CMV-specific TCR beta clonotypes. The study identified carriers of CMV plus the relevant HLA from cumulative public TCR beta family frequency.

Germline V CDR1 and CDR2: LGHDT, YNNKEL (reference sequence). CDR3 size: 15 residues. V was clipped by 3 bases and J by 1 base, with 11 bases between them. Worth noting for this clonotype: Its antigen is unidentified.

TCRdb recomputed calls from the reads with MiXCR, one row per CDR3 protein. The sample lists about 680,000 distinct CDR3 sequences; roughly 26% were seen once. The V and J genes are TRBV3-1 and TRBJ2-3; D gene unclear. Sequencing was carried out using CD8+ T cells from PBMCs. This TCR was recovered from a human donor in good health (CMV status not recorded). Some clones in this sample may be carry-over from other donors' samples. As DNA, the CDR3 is TGTGCCAGCAGCCACCCGCAGCGCGGCACAGATACGCAGTATTTT. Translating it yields CASSHPQRGTDTQYF.